The T cell receptor (beta chain) under discussion was sequenced for a study of blood T cell repertoires in COVID-19. Looking at the study overall: Some COVID-19 samples were acute and others convalescent; all came from the United States, Italy and Spain. T cells, B-cell-depleted T cells, or PBMCs provided the cDNA or gDNA that served as material.

TCRdb keeps only in-frame clones here, not all; method: immunoSEQ multiplex PCR. The table has about 270,000 clones, 75% to 95% seen once; the top ten hold 2.8%. This clone was picked up one time. This sequence originates from a man in his forties who had been exposed to COVID-19. Source material: PBMCs or T cells enriched from blood (not recorded which).

The CDR3, as DNA: TGCAGCTTAGGACTAGCGGGAGGGCCGCGGAATGAGCAGTTCTTC. This codes for CSLGLAGGPRNEQFF. The chain combines TRBV29-1 with TRBJ2-1; 15 nucleotides match TRBD2. The ends lost 8 bases at V and 7 bases at J; junction bases unmatched: 9. CDR3 size: 15 residues. From germline, CDR1 is SQVTM and CDR2 ANQGSEA.